These 27 T cell receptor beta chains came from one sample sequenced in a study of blood T cell repertoires in COVID-19 (TCRdb year 2020). Receptor libraries were prepared by the immunoSEQ multiplex PCR assay. This is the immuneACCESS table as TCRdb keeps it, with only in-frame sequences that have V and J called. A part of the clones is gone; compared with another copy, unresolved V genes explain less than half, and the rest is unexplained. The sample contains under 150,000 clones, 65% to 90% of them found a single time. Of the sample, approximately 2.3% falls within the top ten clones. The sequencing input was PBMCs or T cells enriched from blood (not recorded which). Receptors originate from a woman in her forties or fifties who had recovered from COVID-19.

This chain links TRBV6-5 with TRBJ1-5, with D uncertain. Germline CDR1 reads MNHEY; CDR2 reads SVGAGI. This CDR3 is built from 15 residues. The ends were cut back, 8 bases at V and 4 bases at J, with 18 bases in the middle. The CDR3 protein is CASLKADRGNQPQHF. The CDR3 nucleotides are TGTGCCAGCTTAAAAGCGGATCGAGGGAATCAGCCCCAGCATTTT.

This clone was counted between two and nine times. The chain employs TRBV7-6 and TRBJ1-3, with TRBD1 matching 10 bases. V lost 4 bases, J lost 0 bases, and 3 bases stayed unmatched. The CDR3 loop spans 16 amino acids. Germline assignment: CDR1 SGHVS and CDR2 FNYEAQ. The CDR3 DNA sequence: TGTGCCAGCAGCTCGGGACAGGGGAACTCTGGAAACACCATATATTTT. It codes for CASSSGQGNSGNTIYF. Using reference TRBV7-6 and TRBJ1-3 for the parts outside the CDR3, the full variable domain is GAGVSQSPRYKVTKRGQDVALRCDPISGHVSLYWYRQALGQGPEFLTYFNYEAQQDKSGLPNDRFSAERPEGSISTLTIQRTEQRDSAMYRCASSSGQGNSGNTIYFGEGSWLTVV.

This clone was counted a few times. The chain combines TRBV4-1 with TRBJ1-5, with 10 bases matching TRBD1. Germline V CDR1 and CDR2: MGHRA, YSYEKL. V lost 3 bases and J lost 7; bases outside the gene matches: 6. The CDR3 runs 15 residues. Here the CDR3 reads CASSQVDRGDQPQHF. In DNA, the CDR3 is TGCGCCAGCAGCCAGGTGGACAGGGGGGACCAGCCCCAGCATTTT.

This chain links TRBV7-9 with TRBJ2-7; D not certain. This CDR3 comprises 14 residues. V was cut by 1 base and J by 0 bases, with 7 bases left in between. Germline V gene data show CDR1 as SEHNR and CDR2 as FQNEAQ (reference sequence). The CDR3: CASSLGQNSYEQYF. Written as DNA, the CDR3 is TGTGCCAGCAGCTTAGGACAAAACTCCTACGAGCAGTACTTC.

The V gene is TRBV5-5, the J gene TRBJ2-1; no firm D call. V lost 0 bases and J 4 bases, leaving 5 bases between the germline ends. The CDR3 runs to 13 residues. Germline V gene sequence: CDR1 SGHKS, CDR2 YYEKEE (reference sequence). The CDR3 region has the DNA TGTGCCAGCAGCTTGGTAGATTACAATGAGCAGTTCTTC. Its protein is CASSLVDYNEQFF.

The chain joins TRBV19 to TRBJ2-2, with 9 bases matching TRBD2. Germline lookup yields CDR1 LNHDA and CDR2 SQIVND (reference sequence). This CDR3 is 16 amino acids long. Losses at the gene ends were 3 bases for V and 7 bases for J; bases not matched to a gene: 9. The CDR3: CASSMAGGRFIGELFF. The CDR3 coding sequence is TGTGCCAGTAGTATGGCGGGGGGGCGTTTTATCGGGGAGCTGTTTTTT.

The V call is TRBV27, the J call TRBJ1-1; D is possibly TRBD1 (5 bases). The CDR3 is made up of 16 amino acids. Germline CDR1 is MNHEY and CDR2 is SMNVEV (reference sequence). The V end was cut by 6 bases, the J end by 7 bases, with 24 bases between. CDR3 nucleotides: TGTGCCAGCAGACCTACATTCGTCTCTGGGGCAGGTGAAGCTTTCTTT. Translated: CASRPTFVSGAGEAFF.

The J gene is TRBJ2-5, the V gene TRBV4-3; 9 nucleotides line up with TRBD1. Judging by the DNA end, TRBJ2-7 fits better; the J call may be wrong. CDR1 is LGHNA and CDR2 is YSLEER in the germline V gene. This CDR3 has 16 residues. CDR3 in amino acids: CASSPNANRGRYEQYF. CDR3 coding DNA: TGCGCCAGCAGCCCAAACGCGAACAGGGGGCGCTACGAGCAGTACTTC.

The V gene is TRBV28, the J gene TRBJ1-6; 7 bases line up with TRBD1. This CDR3 spans 17 amino acids. Unmatched junction bases numbered 6, after V lost 4 bases and J lost 0 bases. The germline V gene has CDR1 MDHEN and CDR2 SYDVKM. The CDR3 DNA reads TGTGCCAGCAGTTCTCGACAGGGAGGCTCCTATAATTCACCCCTCCACTTT. It encodes CASSSRQGGSYNSPLHF.

This chain links TRBV9 with TRBJ1-3, with D unresolved. Looked up from germline, CDR1 is SGDLS and CDR2 is YYNGEE. V was cut by 0 bases and J by 1 base, with 8 bases left in between. The CDR3 consists of 15 residues. The CDR3 loop reads CASSVEGSSGNTIYF. The CDR3, as DNA: TGTGCCAGCAGCGTAGAAGGGAGTTCTGGAAACACCATATATTTT.

V gene TRBV4-3 combines with J gene TRBJ1-1; D remains ambiguous. The CDR3 extends over 15 amino acids. Germline lookup yields CDR1 LGHNA and CDR2 YSLEER. V was pared by 0 bases and J by 1 base, with 9 bases between. The CDR3 DNA reads TGCGCCAGCAGCCAAGACTGGGCCACGAACACTGAAGCTTTCTTT. This translates into CASSQDWATNTEAFF.

The J gene is TRBJ2-7, the V gene TRBV6-5; TRBD1 agrees at 11 bases. Germline CDR1 is MNHEY and CDR2 is SVGAGI. With 6 bases clipped from V and 7 bases from J, the junction kept 8 bases outside the gene matches. The CDR3 is 14 amino acids. DNA for the CDR3: TGTGCCAGCAGCTGGGGGACAGGGGGTAGGGAGCAGTACTTC. It translates to CASSWGTGGREQYF.

The chain recombines TRBV11-3 with TRBJ2-7, with D possibly matching TRBD1 (6 bases). Germline V gives CDR1 SGHNT, CDR2 YENEEA. V lost 6 bases and J 0 bases, leaving 15 bases between the germline ends. The length of the CDR3 is 15 residues. CDR3 sequence reads: CASRTRDTSSYEQYF. As DNA, the CDR3 is TGTGCCAGCAGGACCCGGGACACGAGCTCCTACGAGCAGTACTTC.

This chain links TRBV4-1 with TRBJ2-5; TRBD1 aligns across 12 bases. The trim removed 3 bases at V and 2 bases at J, leaving 4 bases unmatched. There are 16 residues in the CDR3. In germline, CDR1 is MGHRA, CDR2 YSYEKL. The DNA for the CDR3 is TGCGCCAGCAGCCATAGGGACAGGGGGCTTCAAGAGACCCAGTACTTC. It encodes CASSHRDRGLQETQYF.

This sequence joins TRBV9 and TRBJ1-5, with TRBD1 identical over 10 bases. Germline CDR1 SGDLS, CDR2 YYNGEE. The CDR3 totals 15 residues. With 4 bases clipped from V and 4 bases from J, the junction kept 5 bases outside the gene matches. The CDR3 DNA reads as TGTGCCAGCAGCACGACAGGGGGCCGTAATCAGCCCCAGCATTTT. Translating gives CASSTTGGRNQPQHF.

The chain employs TRBV3-1 (or the pseudogene TRBV3-2) and TRBJ2-3; 10 bases are a match to TRBD2. J was trimmed by 4 bases and V by 1 base; bases with no gene match: 5. This CDR3 has 16 residues. Germline V lookup: CDR1 LGHDT, CDR2 YNNKEL (reference sequence). The CDR3 coding sequence is TGTGCCAGCAGCCAAGGGCTAGCGGGGGACGCAGATACGCAGTATTTT. Translation gives CASSQGLAGDADTQYF.

The V gene is TRBV10-1, the J gene TRBJ2-1; D is ambiguous. Germline values: CDR1 WNHNN, CDR2 SYGVQD (reference sequence). Trimming took off 0 bases at V and 0 bases at J, with 9 bases between the two ends. This CDR3 is built from 16 residues. The CDR3 nucleotides read TGCGCCAGCAGTGAGTCTTCCCTTCTCTCCTACAATGAGCAGTTCTTC. Translation: CASSESSLLSYNEQFF.

This clone was observed once. The chain couples TRBV5-5 to TRBJ1-5; 8 nucleotides match TRBD1. Germline V CDR1 and CDR2: SGHKS, YYEKEE (reference sequence). The V segment lost 7 bases and the J segment 3 bases; nucleotides outside the gene matches: 3. The CDR3 covers 13 residues. CDR3 sequence reads: CASGTGNNQPQHF. DNA of the CDR3: TGTGCCAGCGGGACAGGAAACAATCAGCCCCAGCATTTT.

This clone was detected once. The J gene is TRBJ2-7, the V gene TRBV11-2; TRBD1 matches at 11 bases. The V and J ends lost 4 bases and 3 bases, in that order; junction bases with no gene match: 2. The CDR3 sequence is 14 residues long. The germline V gene encodes CDR1 SGHAT and CDR2 FQNNGV. This CDR3 is CASSWTGGYYEQYF. CDR3 in DNA: TGTGCCAGCAGCTGGACAGGGGGCTACTACGAGCAGTACTTC.

V usage is TRBV5-1 and J usage is TRBJ2-3; TRBD1 matches 8 bases. Germline V gene sequence: CDR1 SGHRS, CDR2 YFSETQ. Trimming cost V 3 bases and J 9 bases; bases outside gene matches: 9. The CDR3 runs 14 residues. The CDR3 loop reads CASSSGTGTITQYF. DNA for the CDR3: TGCGCCAGCAGCTCGGGGACAGGCACAATAACGCAGTATTTT.

The V gene is TRBV3-1 (or the pseudogene TRBV3-2), the J gene TRBJ1-1; D not certain. Germline V gives CDR1 LGHDT, CDR2 YNNKEL (reference sequence). The ends were cut back, 5 bases at V and 1 base at J, with 8 bases in the middle. CDR3 length: 13 amino acids. CDR3 protein: CASSFGENTEAFF. CDR3 bases: TGTGCCAGCAGCTTCGGGGAGAACACTGAAGCTTTCTTT.

The CDR3, as DNA: TGTGCCAGCAGCTTAGCGGAAGGGCGGGGAGGTCAGCCCCAGCATTTT. It specifies CASSLAEGRGGQPQHF. V is TRBV7-8 and J is TRBJ1-5; D unclear. V was cut by 0 bases and J by 6 bases, with 15 bases left in between. The CDR3 sequence is 16 residues long. In germline, CDR1 is SGHVS, CDR2 FQNEAQ.

The chain has TRBV4-1 and TRBJ1-3; 12 nucleotides align to TRBD1. J gave up 8 bases and V 0 bases, and 8 bases lay outside the gene matches. Germline V lookup: CDR1 MGHRA, CDR2 YSYEKL. CDR3 length: 17 amino acids. CDR3 nucleotide sequence: TGCGCCAGCAGCCAAGATGTGGGACAGGGGGCTGGGTACACCATATATTTT. Translation gives CASSQDVGQGAGYTIYF.

Here the CDR3 reads CASSESGGTGELFF. DNA of the CDR3: TGCGCCAGCAGTGAGTCCGGCGGGACCGGGGAGCTGTTTTTT. V is TRBV10-1 and J is TRBJ2-2, with D tentatively TRBD2 (5 bases). The CDR3 loop spans 14 amino acids. Germline V lookup: CDR1 WNHNN, CDR2 SYGVQD (reference sequence). V was clipped by 0 bases and J by 5 bases, with 7 bases between them.

The chain carries TRBV5-1 and TRBJ1-6; D is perhaps TRBD1 (5 bases). The CDR3 is made up of 14 amino acids. The V end lost 4 bases, the J end lost 10 bases, and 15 bases lay between the germline ends. CDR1 and CDR2 (germline): SGHRS, YFSETQ. CDR3 residues: CASSRGVQNSPLHF. Written as DNA, the CDR3 is TGCGCCAGCAGCCGGGGGGTCCAGAACTCACCCCTCCACTTT. Full variable domain (outside the CDR3, taken from reference TRBV5-1 and TRBJ1-6): KAGVTQTPRYLIKTRGQQVTLSCSPISGHRSVSWYQQTPGQGLQFLFEYFSETQRNKGNFPGRFSGRQFSNSRSEMNVSTLELGDSALYLCASSRGVQNSPLHFGNGTRLTVT.

CDR3 region: CASSSYGIPLSETQYF. The CDR3 region has the DNA TGTGCCAGCAGCTCCTACGGGATCCCGCTCTCAGAGACCCAGTACTTC. The genes are TRBV7-2 and TRBJ2-5, with D tentatively TRBD2 (5 bases). This CDR3 spans 16 amino acids. Germline V gene sequence: CDR1 SGHTA, CDR2 FQGNSA. Trimming removed 4 bases at V and 4 bases at J, with 19 bases between.

The CDR3 bases are TGTGCCAGCAGCGTCACGACAGGGCGTGAAGCTTTCTTT. Translation: CASSVTTGREAFF. The V gene is TRBV9, the J gene TRBJ1-1, with TRBD1 matching over 7 bases. The trim removed 2 bases at V and 7 bases at J, leaving 5 bases unmatched. Germline CDR1 is SGDLS and CDR2 is YYNGEE. This CDR3 comprises 13 residues. Filled out from reference TRBV9 and TRBJ1-1, the complete variable domain reads DSGVTQTPKHLITATGQRVTLRCSPRSGDLSVYWYQQSLDQGLQFLIQYYNGEERAKGNILERFSAQQFPDLHSELNLSSLELGDSALYFCASSVTTGREAFFGQGTRLTVV.